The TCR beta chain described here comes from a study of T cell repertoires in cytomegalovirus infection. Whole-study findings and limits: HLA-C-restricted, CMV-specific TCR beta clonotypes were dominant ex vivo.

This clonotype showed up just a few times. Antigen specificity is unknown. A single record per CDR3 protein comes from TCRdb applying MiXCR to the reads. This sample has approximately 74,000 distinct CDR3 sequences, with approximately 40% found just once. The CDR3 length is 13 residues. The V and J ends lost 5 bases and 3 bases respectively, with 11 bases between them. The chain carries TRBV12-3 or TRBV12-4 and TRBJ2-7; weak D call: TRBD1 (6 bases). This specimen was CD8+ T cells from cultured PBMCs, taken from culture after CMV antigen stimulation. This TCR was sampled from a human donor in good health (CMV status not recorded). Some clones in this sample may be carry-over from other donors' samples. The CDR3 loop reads CASSTGQLYEQYF. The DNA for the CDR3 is TGTGCCAGCAGTACCGGACAGCTCTACGAGCAGTACTTC.